This T cell receptor (beta chain) was captured by sequencing in a study of memory CD4+ T cells and cytomegalovirus serostatus. The sort gate was single viable CD3+CD4+CD8-CD45RO+ cells for memory CD4+ T cells. CMV serostatus came from serum IgG against pp150, pp28, p38, p52. CD4+ T cells were isolated by positive magnetic selection. As regards this clone: The antigen is undetermined.

The CDR3 length is 12 residues. V lost 8 bases, J lost 7 bases, and 4 bases stayed unmatched. CDR1 is MNHNS, CDR2 SASEGT, per germline. The method was immunoSEQ multiplex PCR; TCRdb's version includes in-frame clones alone and lacks a portion of them. The sample has tens of thousands of clones, around four fifths seen once; the top ten hold about 0.6%. Points from the study as a whole: Suggested: most of the CMV-linked TCR signature lies in CD4+ memory cells. Of under 200 reported CMV TCRbeta sequences, under 70 were found in memory CD4+ repertoires.

The chain uses TRBV6-1 and TRBJ1-5, with 8 bases fitting TRBD1. Source material: memory CD4+ T cells from blood. This sequence was found in an adult in good health and CMV-seronegative. The CDR3 nucleotides are TGTGCCAGCGAGACAGGGGTGCAGCCCCAGCATTTT. Translating gives CASETGVQPQHF.